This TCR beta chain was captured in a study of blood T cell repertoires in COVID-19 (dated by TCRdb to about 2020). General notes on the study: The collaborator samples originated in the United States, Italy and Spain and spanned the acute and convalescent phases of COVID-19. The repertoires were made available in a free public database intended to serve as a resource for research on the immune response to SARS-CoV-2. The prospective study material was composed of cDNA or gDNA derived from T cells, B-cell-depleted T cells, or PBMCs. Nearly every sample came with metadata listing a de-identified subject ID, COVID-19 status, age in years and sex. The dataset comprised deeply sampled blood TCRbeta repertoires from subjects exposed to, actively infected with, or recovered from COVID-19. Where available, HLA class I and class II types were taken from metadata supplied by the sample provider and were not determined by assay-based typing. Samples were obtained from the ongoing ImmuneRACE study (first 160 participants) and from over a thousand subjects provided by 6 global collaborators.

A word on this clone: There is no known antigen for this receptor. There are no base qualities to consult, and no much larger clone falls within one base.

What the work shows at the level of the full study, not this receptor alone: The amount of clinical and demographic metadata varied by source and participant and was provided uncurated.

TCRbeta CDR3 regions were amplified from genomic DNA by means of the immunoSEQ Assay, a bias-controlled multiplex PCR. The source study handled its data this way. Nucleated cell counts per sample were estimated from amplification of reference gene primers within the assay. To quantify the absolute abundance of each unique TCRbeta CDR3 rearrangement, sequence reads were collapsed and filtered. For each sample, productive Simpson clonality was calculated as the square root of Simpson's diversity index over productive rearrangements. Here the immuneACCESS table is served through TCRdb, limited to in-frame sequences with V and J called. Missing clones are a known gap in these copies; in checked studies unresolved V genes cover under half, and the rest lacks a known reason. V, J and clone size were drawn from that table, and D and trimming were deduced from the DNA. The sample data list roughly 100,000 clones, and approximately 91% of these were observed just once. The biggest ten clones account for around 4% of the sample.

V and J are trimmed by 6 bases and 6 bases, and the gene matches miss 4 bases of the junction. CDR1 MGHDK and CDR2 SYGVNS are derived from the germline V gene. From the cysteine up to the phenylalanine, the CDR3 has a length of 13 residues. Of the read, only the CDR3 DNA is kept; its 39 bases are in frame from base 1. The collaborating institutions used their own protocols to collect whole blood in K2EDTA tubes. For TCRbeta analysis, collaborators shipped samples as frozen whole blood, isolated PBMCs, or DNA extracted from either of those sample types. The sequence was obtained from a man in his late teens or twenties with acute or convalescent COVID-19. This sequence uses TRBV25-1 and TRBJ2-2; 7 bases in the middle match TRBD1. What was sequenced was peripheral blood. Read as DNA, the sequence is TGTGCCAGCAGCGACAGGGCGGCCGGGGAGCTGTTTTTT. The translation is CASSDRAAGELFF.